This T cell receptor (beta chain) was found in a study of T-cell reconstitution after alpha-beta-depleted transplantation in children. Trimming left V 7 bases short and J 11 bases short, with 21 bases between. The CDR3 runs 13 residues. Germline lookup yields CDR1 SNHLY and CDR2 FYNNEI. Unique molecular identifiers were used in preparing the TCRbeta library. Each CDR3 protein gets one entry after TCRdb re-called the PCR reads with MiXCR. The sample yields approximately 400,000 distinct CDR3 sequences, approximately 11% seen once. This clonotype has more than one count but fewer than ten. The chain carries TRBV2 and TRBJ2-7; possible D gene TRBD1, 7 bases. The clonotype was recovered from a human donor who donated a stem cell graft to a child with acute myeloid leukemia. Source: PBMCs from the stem cell graft donor, taken from the stem cell graft. CDR3 coding DNA: TGTGCCAGCATTGAGGGGGCCGGAGGGAGGAAGTACTTC. Translating gives CASIEGAGGRKYF.